This T cell receptor beta chain derives from a study of patients and donors after allogeneic stem cell transplantation. One entry per CDR3 protein, called by TCRdb with MiXCR from the RT-PCR reads. The sample has about 89,000 distinct CDR3 sequences, about 48% seen once; the top ten hold around 55%. This receptor was taken from a human donor who was either an allogeneic HSCT recipient or a stem cell or donor lymphocyte infusion donor (not recorded which). It is not recorded whose cells these are; they may come from a transplant donor. The source material was blood, either unsorted or a sorted T cell fraction (not recorded which).

CDR3 sequence reads: CSVPSDGYYGYTF. As DNA, the CDR3 is TGCAGCGTTCCCTCGGACGGGTACTATGGCTACACCTTC. The chain has TRBV29-1 and TRBJ1-2, with D unclear. The CDR3 runs 13 residues. Germline V gives CDR1 SQVTM, CDR2 ANQGSEA. V dropped 5 bases and J dropped 3 bases, with 13 bases sitting between them.